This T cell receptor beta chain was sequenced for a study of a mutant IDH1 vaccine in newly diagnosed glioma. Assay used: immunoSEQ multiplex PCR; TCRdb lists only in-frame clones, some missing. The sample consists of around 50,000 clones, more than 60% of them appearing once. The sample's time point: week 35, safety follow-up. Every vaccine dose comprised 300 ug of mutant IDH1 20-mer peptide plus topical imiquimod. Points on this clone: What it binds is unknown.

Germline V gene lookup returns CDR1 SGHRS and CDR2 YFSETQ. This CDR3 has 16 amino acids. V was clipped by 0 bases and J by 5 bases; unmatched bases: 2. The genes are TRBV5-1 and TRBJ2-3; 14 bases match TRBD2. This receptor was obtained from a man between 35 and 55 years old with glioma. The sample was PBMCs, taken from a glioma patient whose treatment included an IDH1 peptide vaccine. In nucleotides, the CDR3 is TGCGCCAGCAGCTTGGGGACTAGCGGGGGGTTAGATACGCAGTATTTT. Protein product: CASSLGTSGGLDTQYF.